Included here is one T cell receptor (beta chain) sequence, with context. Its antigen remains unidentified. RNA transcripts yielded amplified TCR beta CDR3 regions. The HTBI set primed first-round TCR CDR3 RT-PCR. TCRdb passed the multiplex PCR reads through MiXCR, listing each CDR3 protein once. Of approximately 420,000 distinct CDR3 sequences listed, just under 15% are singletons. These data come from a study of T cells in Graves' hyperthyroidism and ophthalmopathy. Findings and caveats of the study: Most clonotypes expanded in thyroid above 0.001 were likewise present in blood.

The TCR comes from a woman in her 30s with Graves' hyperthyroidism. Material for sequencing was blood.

In DNA form, the CDR3 reads TGTGCCAGCAGCGAAATTAGCGGTAGCCAAGAGACCCAGTACTTC. Translation gives CASSEISGSQETQYF. This chain links TRBV5-5 with TRBJ2-5, with a weak D call TRBD2 (6 bases). The CDR3 consists of 15 residues. Germline loops: CDR1 SGHKS, CDR2 YYEKEE (reference sequence). V shed 4 bases and J shed 1 base, with 14 bases lying between them. Combining the CDR3 with reference TRBV5-5 and TRBJ2-5 gives the whole variable domain DAGVTQSPTHLIKTRGQQVTLRCSPISGHKSVSWYQQVLGQGPQFIFQYYEKEERGRGNFPDRFSARQFPNYSSELNVNALLLGDSALYLCASSEISGSQETQYFGPGTRLLVL.